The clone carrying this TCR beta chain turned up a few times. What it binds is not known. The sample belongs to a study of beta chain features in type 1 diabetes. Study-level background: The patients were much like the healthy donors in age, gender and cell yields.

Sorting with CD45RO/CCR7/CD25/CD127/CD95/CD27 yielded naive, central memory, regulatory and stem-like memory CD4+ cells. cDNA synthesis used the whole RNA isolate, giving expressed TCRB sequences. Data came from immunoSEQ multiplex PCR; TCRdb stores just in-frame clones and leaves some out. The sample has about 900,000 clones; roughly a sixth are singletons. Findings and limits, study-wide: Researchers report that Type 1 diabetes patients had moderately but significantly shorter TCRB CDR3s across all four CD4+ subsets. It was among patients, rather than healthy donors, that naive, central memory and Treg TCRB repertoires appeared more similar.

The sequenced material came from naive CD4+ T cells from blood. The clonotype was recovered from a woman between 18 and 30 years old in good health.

The CDR3 nucleotides are TGTGCCAGCAGTGTTTCAGGGGACTACGAGCAGTACTTC. This codes for CASSVSGDYEQYF. The chain combines TRBV6-1 with TRBJ2-7; D may be TRBD1 (6 bases). The CDR3 covers 13 residues. The V end lost 4 bases, the J end lost 3 bases, and 10 bases lay between the germline ends. Germline CDR1 is MNHNS and CDR2 is SASEGT.